This TCR beta chain was sequenced during a study of blood T cell repertoires in COVID-19. TCRdb's copy holds only in-frame clones and misses some; the assay was immunoSEQ multiplex PCR. This sample has fewer than 500,000 clones, with approximately 86% found just once. CDR1 SEHNR and CDR2 FQNEAQ come from the germline V gene (reference sequence). V lost 5 bases and J 0 bases, leaving 19 bases between the germline ends. The CDR3 is 18 residues long. This clone appeared a few times. The gene calls are TRBV7-9 and TRBJ1-4; no firm D call. The source of this sequence is a young woman who had recovered from COVID-19. The sequencing input was PBMCs or T cells enriched from blood (not recorded which). DNA for the CDR3: TGTGCCAGCAGCCCAATCGGCCCACAGCACGCAACTAATGAAAAACTGTTTTTT. Residues: CASSPIGPQHATNEKLFF.